This TCR beta chain was obtained from a study of PD-1 blockade in classical Hodgkin lymphoma. Time point denoted: cycle 4 day 1 (C4D1), after six to seven weeks of nivolumab. Autologous stem cell transplantation was followed by relapse in every patient, and brentuximab vedotin exposure varied. A word on this clone: The target antigen is unknown.

The method was immunoSEQ multiplex PCR; TCRdb's version includes in-frame clones alone and lacks a portion of them. The sample consists of 100,000 to 120,000 clones, approximately 89% of them appearing once. Points from the study as a whole: Patients starting nivolumab less than 1 year after ASCT had lower diversity and were excluded from later analyses. While CD8+ TCR diversity did not rise significantly by C4D1, CD4+ TCR diversity did. Newly diagnosed patients and complete responders had comparable diversity at baseline.

The sequenced sample was peripheral blood mononuclear cells (PBMCs), obtained before the fourth cycle of nivolumab. The origin of this receptor is a human donor with classical Hodgkin lymphoma.

CDR3 nucleotide sequence: TGTGCCAGCAGCGAGACAGGGGAGTTCTACGAGCAGTACTTC. The encoded protein is CASSETGEFYEQYF. The chain employs TRBV7-9 and TRBJ2-7; TRBD1 matches 8 bases. Trimming took 5 bases from V and 3 from J; bases not matched to a gene: 6. Per germline, CDR1 SEHNR and CDR2 FQNEAQ (reference sequence). This CDR3 has 14 residues.